The entry below gives a single T cell receptor beta chain sequence along with its context. What antigen it recognizes has not been identified. No qualities accompany the bases; no much larger clone lies one base away. Receptors were amplified or captured by 5' RACE. This sample was sequenced with an Illumina HiSeq 2500. A second roughly 7 to 11 cycle PCR used a sample-barcoded 5' primer and a J-beta primer mix. A template-switch 5' adaptor carrying 12 random nucleotides introduced a unique molecular identifier onto each TCR beta cDNA molecule. Each sample yielded at least 2.5 million CDR3-containing paired-end reads. First-strand cDNA was synthesized from all RNA with the Mint cDNA synthesis kit, primed by a TRBC-specific oligonucleotide. After uracil-DNA glycosylase treatment, a first 18-cycle PCR used universal primers M1SS and BC2_uni_R on all cDNA. The original pipeline was this. For normalization, 1 million high-quality reads were randomly selected from each sample, with every read carrying a distinct molecular identifier. Instead of being binned into consensus sequences, reads that shared molecular identifiers were thrown out. CDR3 identification, clonotype clustering and error correction used MiTCR with a Q25 quality threshold and the strictest error-elimination algorithm. A nonparametric unseen species model using Euler transformation provided a lower-bound estimate of total TCR beta diversity. TCRdb's own reprocessing of the public reads used fastp at Q25 and MiXCR and kept productive beta chains. Every CDR3 protein is listed once, alongside the most common genes and DNA of its rows. The V and J calls here are based on TCRdb, not the publication. This sample is represented by 380,000 or so distinct CDR3 sequences; approximately 52% of them were singletons. The leading ten clones occupy about 54% of the sample.

Systemically healthy Caucasian individuals from Russia, some 38 in total and aged roughly 6 to 90 years, were included as donors. Each donor gave about 10 milliliters of peripheral blood, drawn into EDTA-treated Vacutainer tubes. PBMCs were isolated by Ficoll-Paque density-gradient centrifugation, with at least 7 million obtained per sample. Trizol reagent was used to extract total RNA from the PBMCs, yielding at least 5 micrograms per sample. For every donor, an aliquot of PBMCs went through flow cytometry to measure the percentages of naive CD45RAhigh/CD27high T cells. The data stem from a study of blood T cells in healthy people across ages (dated by TCRdb to between 2015 and 2017). Study-wide context: In model experiments, template switching captured roughly one uniquely barcoded TCR beta cDNA molecule for every two T cells. Four age groups were formed from the donors: young (average approximately 15 years), middle-aged (around 40), aged (roughly 58) and long-lived (around 80). The study measured age-related changes in TCR beta repertoire diversity using deep sequencing normalized with unique cDNA molecular identifiers. To avoid experimental bias, donors of different ages were distributed randomly across sequencing lanes. Two additional independent replicas of 1 million unique cDNA reads from the same blood draw were analyzed for two donors (one aged 18 to 30 and one aged 80 or older). Study-level results and caveats: Observed TCR beta diversity per million T cells fell roughly linearly with age, and a significant reduction was already apparent by age around 40. There was a strong correlation between observed TCR beta diversity and the percentage of naive T cells measured by flow cytometry. Compared with the aged group, the long-lived group had more naive CD4+ T cells, fewer expanded clones and increased TCR diversity, suggesting age selection. Because the CMV infection status of the donors was unknown, age-related changes in expanded clonotypes may potentially have been confounded. Total diversity estimates from one million sequenced T cells were considered lower bounds and underestimates. Conclusive comparison of naive and antigen-experienced compartments was prevented by the profiling of bulk unsorted PBMCs.

The CDR3 starts with the cysteine, ends with the phenylalanine, and has 16 residues. Just CDR3 DNA is preserved here, 48 bases in frame from base 1. V trim: 1 base; J trim: 6 bases; unmatched bases: 9. Looking up the germline V gene (reference sequence) yields CDR1 LNHNV and CDR2 YYDKDF. The chain couples TRBV15 to TRBJ1-2; 9 bases in the junction line up with TRBD1. The TCR comes from a man aged 55 to 70 in good health. Sequencing used blood. The nucleotide sequence is given as TGTGCCACCAGCAGAGCGGAGGGGACAGGGAAAAATGGCTACACCTTC. This is translated as CATSRAEGTGKNGYTF.